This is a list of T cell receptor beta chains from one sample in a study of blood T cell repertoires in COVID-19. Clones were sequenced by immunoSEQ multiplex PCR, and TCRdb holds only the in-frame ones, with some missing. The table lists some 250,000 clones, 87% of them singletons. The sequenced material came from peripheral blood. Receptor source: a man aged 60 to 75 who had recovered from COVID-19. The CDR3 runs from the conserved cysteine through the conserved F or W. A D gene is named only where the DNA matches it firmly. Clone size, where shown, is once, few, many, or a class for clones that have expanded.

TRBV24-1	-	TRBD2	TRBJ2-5	CATSDWTSGPNVEPQYF	TGTGCCACCAGTGATTGGACTAGCGGGCCGAACGTGGAACCCCAGTACTTC
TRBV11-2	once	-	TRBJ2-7	CASSSSSYEQYF	TGTGCCAGCAGTTCCAGCTCCTACGAGCAGTACTTC
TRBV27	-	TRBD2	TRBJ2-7	CASSLSAGTRSYEQYF	TGTGCCAGCAGTTTATCGGCTGGGACTAGATCATACGAGCAGTACTTC
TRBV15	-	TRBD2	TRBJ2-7	CATSNNRLAGLYEQYF	TGTGCCACCAGCAACAATCGCCTAGCGGGACTTTACGAGCAGTACTTC
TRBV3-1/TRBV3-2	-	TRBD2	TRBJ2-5	CASSQDLAGGDQETQYF	TGTGCCAGCAGCCAAGATCTAGCGGGGGGGGATCAAGAGACCCAGTACTTC
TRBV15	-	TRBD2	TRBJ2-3	CATSRLAGGNTQYF	TGTGCCACCAGCAGACTAGCGGGGGGAAATACGCAGTATTTT
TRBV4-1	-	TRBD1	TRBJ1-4	CASSQGGQGFEKLFF	TGCGCCAGCAGCCAAGGGGGACAGGGTTTTGAAAAACTGTTTTTT
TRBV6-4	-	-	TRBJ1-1	CASSDSPNTEAFF	TGTGCCAGCAGCGACAGCCCGAACACTGAAGCTTTCTTT
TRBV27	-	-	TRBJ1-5	CASSLGYPLNQPQHF	TGTGCCAGCAGTCTAGGATACCCCCTTAATCAGCCCCAGCATTTT
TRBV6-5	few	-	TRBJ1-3	CASTSRGNSGNTIYF	TGTGCCAGCACGAGTCGGGGGAACTCTGGAAACACCATATATTTT
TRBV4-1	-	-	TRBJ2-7	CASSQTGVYEQYF	TGCGCCAGCAGCCAAACAGGTGTCTACGAGCAGTACTTC
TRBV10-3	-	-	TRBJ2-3	CAISGITDTQYF	TGTGCCATTAGCGGTATCACAGATACGCAGTATTTT
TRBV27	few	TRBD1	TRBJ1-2	CASSFLNPGQGANYGYTF	TGTGCCAGCAGTTTTTTGAATCCTGGGCAGGGGGCCAACTATGGCTACACCTTC
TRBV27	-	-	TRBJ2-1	CASTNSGTSTNYNEQFF	TGTGCCAGCACGAACTCCGGGACTTCGACTAACTACAATGAGCAGTTCTTC
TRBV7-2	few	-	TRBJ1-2	CASSRGGMSYGYTF	TGTGCCAGCAGCCGCGGGGGAATGAGCTATGGCTACACCTTC
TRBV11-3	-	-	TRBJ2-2	CASSLGFSTGELFF	TGTGCCAGCAGCTTAGGATTCAGCACCGGGGAGCTGTTTTTT
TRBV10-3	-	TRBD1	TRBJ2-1	CAIGGQGRNEQFF	TGTGCCATCGGGGGACAGGGGAGAAATGAGCAGTTCTTC
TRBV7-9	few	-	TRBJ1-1	CASSLFRVNTEAFF	TGTGCCAGCAGCTTGTTCAGGGTGAACACTGAAGCTTTCTTT
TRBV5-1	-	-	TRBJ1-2	CASSPGQPGIGYTF	TGCGCCAGCAGCCCTGGACAGCCCGGGATTGGCTACACCTTC
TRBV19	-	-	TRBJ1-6	CASQGGGPLHF	TGTGCCAGTCAGGGCGGCGGACCCCTCCACTTT
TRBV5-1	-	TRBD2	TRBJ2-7	CASSWGEGRAHEQYF	TGCGCCAGCAGCTGGGGGGAGGGCAGGGCCCACGAGCAGTACTTC
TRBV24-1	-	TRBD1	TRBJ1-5	CATSDRTGYQPQHF	TGTGCCACCAGTGACCGGACAGGGTATCAGCCCCAGCATTTT
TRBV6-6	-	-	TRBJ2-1	CASSYWGPSSYNEQFF	TGTGCCAGCAGTTATTGGGGCCCGAGCTCCTACAATGAGCAGTTCTTC
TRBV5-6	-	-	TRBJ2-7	CASSLYATYEQYF	TGTGCCAGCAGCTTGTACGCGACCTACGAGCAGTACTTC
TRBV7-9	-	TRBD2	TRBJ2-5	CASSPPAGGPGETQYF	TGTGCCAGCAGCCCCCCAGCGGGGGGGCCGGGAGAGACCCAGTACTTC
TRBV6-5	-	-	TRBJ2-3	CASRANLGPDTQYF	TGTGCCAGCAGAGCCAATTTGGGGCCTGATACGCAGTATTTT
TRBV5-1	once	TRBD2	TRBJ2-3	CASSLGAGGLTDTQYF	TGCGCCAGCAGCTTGGGAGCGGGGGGCCTCACAGATACGCAGTATTTT
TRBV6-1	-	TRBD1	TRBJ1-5	CASSVGQGYRNQPQHF	TGTGCCAGCAGTGTGGGACAGGGGTATCGCAATCAGCCCCAGCATTTT
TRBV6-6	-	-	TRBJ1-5	CATGLGTGNQPQHF	TGTGCCACGGGACTCGGGACGGGCAATCAGCCCCAGCATTTT
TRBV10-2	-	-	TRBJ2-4	CASSEFRLDIQYF	TGCGCCAGCAGTGAGTTCCGTCTAGACATTCAGTACTTC
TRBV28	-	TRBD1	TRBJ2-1	CASSFGDRAYNEQFF	TGTGCCAGCAGTTTCGGAGACAGGGCCTACAATGAGCAGTTCTTC
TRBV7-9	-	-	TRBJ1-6	CASSLEALDSPLHF	TGTGCCAGCAGCTTAGAAGCCCTGGATTCACCCCTCCACTTT
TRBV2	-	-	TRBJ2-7	CASSVNRAYEQYF	TGTGCCAGCAGTGTAAACAGGGCCTACGAGCAGTACTTC
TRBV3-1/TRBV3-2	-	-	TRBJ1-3	CASSRTQGFGNTIYF	TGTGCCAGCAGCCGAACGCAGGGGTTTGGAAACACCATATATTTT
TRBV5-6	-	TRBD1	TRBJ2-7	CASSLSGTGVYEQYF	TGTGCCAGCAGCTTGTCCGGGACAGGGGTGTACGAGCAGTACTTC
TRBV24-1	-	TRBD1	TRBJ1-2	CAATGGNGGYTF	TGTGCCGCGACAGGGGGCAATGGAGGCTACACCTTC
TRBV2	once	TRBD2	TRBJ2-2	CASSGSSGRTGELFF	TGTGCCAGCAGTGGTAGTAGCGGGCGCACCGGGGAGCTGTTTTTT
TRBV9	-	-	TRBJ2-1	CASSVGLANEQFF	TGTGCCAGCAGCGTAGGTCTAGCCAATGAGCAGTTCTTC
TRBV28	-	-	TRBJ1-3	CASTPGSSGNTIYF	TGTGCCAGCACCCCTGGGAGCTCTGGAAACACCATATATTTT
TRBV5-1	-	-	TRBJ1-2	CASSRGPSGGDGYTF	TGCGCCAGCAGCCGAGGGCCGTCCGGAGGGGATGGCTACACCTTC
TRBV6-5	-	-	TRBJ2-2	CASSRTRIIGELFF	TGTGCCAGCAGTAGGACTCGGATTATCGGGGAGCTGTTTTTT
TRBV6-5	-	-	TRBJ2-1	CASSYSRMSSYNEQFF	TGTGCCAGCAGTTACTCGCGGATGAGCTCCTACAATGAGCAGTTCTTC
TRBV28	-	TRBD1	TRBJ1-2	CASRLIGTGLGYGYTF	TGTGCCAGCAGACTGATCGGGACAGGGCTTGGCTATGGCTACACCTTC
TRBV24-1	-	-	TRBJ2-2	CATSDYRNTGELFF	TGTGCCACCAGTGATTACAGGAACACCGGGGAGCTGTTTTTT
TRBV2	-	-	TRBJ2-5	CASSTGTMGETQYF	TGTGCCAGCAGCACCGGGACAATGGGGGAGACCCAGTACTTC
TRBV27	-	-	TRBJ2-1	CASSLPPGNEQFF	TGTGCCAGCAGTTTACCCCCGGGCAATGAGCAGTTCTTC
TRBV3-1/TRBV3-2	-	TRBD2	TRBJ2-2	CASTDGTSGRTGELFF	TGTGCCAGCACTGACGGGACTAGCGGGCGGACCGGGGAGCTGTTTTTT
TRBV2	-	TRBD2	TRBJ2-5	CASREVAGGPETQYF	TGTGCCAGCAGAGAGGTAGCGGGGGGTCCAGAGACCCAGTACTTC
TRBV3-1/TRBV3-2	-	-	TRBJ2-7	CASSQRGSHEQYF	TGTGCCAGCAGCCAGCGGGGTTCCCACGAGCAGTACTTC
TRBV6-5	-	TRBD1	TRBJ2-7	CASSYRSGQTYEQYF	TGTGCCAGCAGTTACAGATCGGGACAGACCTACGAGCAGTACTTC
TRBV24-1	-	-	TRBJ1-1	CATRAGIKDTEAFF	TGTGCCACCAGGGCAGGGATAAAGGACACTGAAGCTTTCTTT
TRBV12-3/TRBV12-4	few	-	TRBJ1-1	CASSLEGGGAFF	TGTGCCAGCAGTTTGGAGGGAGGGGGAGCTTTCTTT
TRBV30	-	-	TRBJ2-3	CAWSVGGTTDTQYF	TGTGCCTGGAGTGTCGGAGGGACCACAGATACGCAGTATTTT
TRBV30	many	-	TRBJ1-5	CAWSASFGEQPQHF	TGTGCCTGGAGTGCCTCCTTTGGGGAGCAGCCCCAGCATTTT
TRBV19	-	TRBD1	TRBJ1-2	CASSTGGRVGFGYTF	TGTGCCAGTAGTACAGGGGGCAGGGTTGGTTTCGGCTACACCTTC
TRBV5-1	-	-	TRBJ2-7	CASSPTQAGYEQYF	TGCGCCAGCAGCCCAACACAGGCCGGGTACGAGCAGTACTTC
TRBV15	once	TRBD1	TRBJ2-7	CATSRDPRGRISYEQYF	TGTGCCACCAGCAGAGACCCCAGGGGGCGGATCTCCTACGAGCAGTACTTC
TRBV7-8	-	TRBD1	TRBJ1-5	CASSLVGGIEPQHF	TGTGCCAGCAGCTTAGTAGGGGGCATTGAGCCCCAGCATTTT